This TCR beta chain was recorded in a study of CD8 T cells in Susac syndrome. Reverse transcription of about 0.5 to 1 ug RNA used random hexamers. An immunoSEQ multiplex PCR amplified TCR beta CDR3 over 54 Vbeta and 13 Jbeta. TCRdb itself ran the immunoSEQ multiplex PCR reads through MiXCR, one entry per CDR3 protein. The profile covers some 130,000 distinct CDR3 sequences, with roughly 94% appearing a single time and around 0.12% taken by the ten largest. Negative isolation was used for CD8+ and CD4+ T cells, and FACS enrichment was applied to TEMRA cells. This sequence originates from a human donor with multiple sclerosis. The material sequenced was CD4+ T cells from PBMCs.

This CDR3 reads CASSSSGPDTGELFF. The CDR3 coding sequence is TGTGCCAGCAGCTCCAGCGGGCCGGACACCGGGGAGCTGTTTTTT. The chain has TRBV5-4 and TRBJ2-2; possibly TRBD2 for D (6 bases). V dropped 3 bases and J dropped 3 bases, with 12 bases sitting between them. Germline CDR1 is SGHNT and CDR2 is YYREEE (reference sequence). The CDR3 runs 15 residues.